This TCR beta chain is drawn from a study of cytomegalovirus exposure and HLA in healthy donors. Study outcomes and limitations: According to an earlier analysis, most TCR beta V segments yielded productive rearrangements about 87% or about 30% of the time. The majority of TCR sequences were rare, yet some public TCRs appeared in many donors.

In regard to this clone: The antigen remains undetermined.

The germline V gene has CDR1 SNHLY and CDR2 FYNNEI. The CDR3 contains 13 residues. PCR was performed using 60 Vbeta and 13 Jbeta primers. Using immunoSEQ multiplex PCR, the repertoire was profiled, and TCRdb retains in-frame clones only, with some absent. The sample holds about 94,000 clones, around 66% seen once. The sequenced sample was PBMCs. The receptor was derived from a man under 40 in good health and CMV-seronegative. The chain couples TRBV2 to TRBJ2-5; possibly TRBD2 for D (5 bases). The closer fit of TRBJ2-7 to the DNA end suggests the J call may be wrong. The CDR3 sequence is CASKTGNPTEQYF. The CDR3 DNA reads TGTGCCAGCAAAACCGGGAATCCCACCGAGCAGTACTTC.